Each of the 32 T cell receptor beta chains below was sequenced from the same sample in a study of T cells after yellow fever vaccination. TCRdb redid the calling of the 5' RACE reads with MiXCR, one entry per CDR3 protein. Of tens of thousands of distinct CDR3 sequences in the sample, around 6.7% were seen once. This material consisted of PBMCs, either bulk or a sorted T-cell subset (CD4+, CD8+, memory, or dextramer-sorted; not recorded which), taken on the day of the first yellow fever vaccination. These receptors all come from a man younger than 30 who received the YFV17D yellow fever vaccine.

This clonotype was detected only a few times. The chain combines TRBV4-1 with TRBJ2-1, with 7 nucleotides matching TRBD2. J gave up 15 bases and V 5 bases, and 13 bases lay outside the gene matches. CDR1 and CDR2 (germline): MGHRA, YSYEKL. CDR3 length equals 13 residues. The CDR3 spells CASSGAKSRGVFF. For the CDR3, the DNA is TGCGCCAGCAGCGGCGCAAAGAGTCGGGGGGTGTTCTTC.

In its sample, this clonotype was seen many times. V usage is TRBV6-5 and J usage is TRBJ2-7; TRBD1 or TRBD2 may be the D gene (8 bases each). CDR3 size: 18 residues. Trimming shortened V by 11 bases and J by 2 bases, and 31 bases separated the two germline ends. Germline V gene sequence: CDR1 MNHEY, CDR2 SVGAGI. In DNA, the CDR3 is TGTGCCGCGGGGGGCCCGGGCGGACAGGGAAGGGGAACCTACGAGCAGTACTTC. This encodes CAAGGPGGQGRGTYEQYF.

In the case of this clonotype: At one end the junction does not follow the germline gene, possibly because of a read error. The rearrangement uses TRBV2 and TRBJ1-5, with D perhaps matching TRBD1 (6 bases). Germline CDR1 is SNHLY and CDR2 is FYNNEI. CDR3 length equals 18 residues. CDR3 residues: CACSSIEVSGDYIQPQHF. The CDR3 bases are TGTGCCTGCAGTTCTATAGAGGTATCAGGGGATTATATTCAGCCCCAGCATTTT.

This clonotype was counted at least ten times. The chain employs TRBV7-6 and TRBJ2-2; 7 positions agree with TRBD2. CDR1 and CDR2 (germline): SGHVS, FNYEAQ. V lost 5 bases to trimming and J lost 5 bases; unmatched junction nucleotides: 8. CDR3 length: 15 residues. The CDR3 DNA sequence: TGTGCCAGCAGCCCGGGGACTACCAAAACCGGGGAGCTGTTTTTT. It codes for CASSPGTTKTGELFF.

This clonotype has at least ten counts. CDR3 sequence: CASSFGGGGNIQYF. The CDR3, as DNA: TGTGCCAGCAGCTTCGGCGGGGGGGGGAACATTCAGTACTTC. The V call is TRBV7-2, the J call TRBJ2-4, with TRBD2 matching 9 bases. V lost 3 bases to trimming and J lost 7 bases; unmatched junction nucleotides: 4. Germline values: CDR1 SGHTA, CDR2 FQGNSA. This CDR3 region has 14 residues.

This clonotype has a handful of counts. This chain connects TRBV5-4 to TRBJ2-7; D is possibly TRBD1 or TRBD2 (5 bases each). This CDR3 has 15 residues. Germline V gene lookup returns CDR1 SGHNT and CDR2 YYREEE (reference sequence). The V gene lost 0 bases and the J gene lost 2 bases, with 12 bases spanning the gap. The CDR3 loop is CASSLEGTEAYEQYF. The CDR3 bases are TGTGCCAGCAGCTTGGAAGGGACCGAGGCCTACGAGCAGTACTTC.

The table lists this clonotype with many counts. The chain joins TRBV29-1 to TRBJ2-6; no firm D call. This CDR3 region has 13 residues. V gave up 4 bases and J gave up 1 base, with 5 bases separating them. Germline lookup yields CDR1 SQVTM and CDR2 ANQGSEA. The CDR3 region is CSVAVSGANVLTF. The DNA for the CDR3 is TGCAGCGTTGCGGTTTCTGGGGCCAACGTCCTGACTTTC.

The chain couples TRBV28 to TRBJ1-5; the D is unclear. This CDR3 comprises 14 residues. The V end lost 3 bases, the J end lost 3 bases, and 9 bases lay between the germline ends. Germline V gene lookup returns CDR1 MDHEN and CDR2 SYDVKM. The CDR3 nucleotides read TGTGCCAGCAGTTTCTCTCAACACAATCAGCCCCAGCATTTT. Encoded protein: CASSFSQHNQPQHF.

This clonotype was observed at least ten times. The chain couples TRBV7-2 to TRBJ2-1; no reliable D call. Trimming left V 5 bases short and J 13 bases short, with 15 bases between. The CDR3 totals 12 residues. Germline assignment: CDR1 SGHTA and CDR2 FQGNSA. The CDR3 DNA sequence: TGTGCCAGCAGCCTAAACACGGCTGGACAGTTCTTC. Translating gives CASSLNTAGQFF.

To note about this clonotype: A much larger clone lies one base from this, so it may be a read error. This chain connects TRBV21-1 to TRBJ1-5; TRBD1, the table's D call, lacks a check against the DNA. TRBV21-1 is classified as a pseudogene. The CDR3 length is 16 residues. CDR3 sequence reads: CASSRVTDREVQPQHF. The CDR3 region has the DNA TGTGCCAGCAGCAGGGTGACGGACAGGGAGGTTCAGCCCCAGCATTTT.

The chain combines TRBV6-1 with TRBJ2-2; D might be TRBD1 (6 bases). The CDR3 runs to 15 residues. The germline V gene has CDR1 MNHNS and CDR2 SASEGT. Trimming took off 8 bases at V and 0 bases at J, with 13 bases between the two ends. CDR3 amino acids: CASSPGQANTGELFF. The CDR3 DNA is TGTGCCAGCTCGCCGGGACAAGCGAACACCGGGGAGCTGTTTTTT.

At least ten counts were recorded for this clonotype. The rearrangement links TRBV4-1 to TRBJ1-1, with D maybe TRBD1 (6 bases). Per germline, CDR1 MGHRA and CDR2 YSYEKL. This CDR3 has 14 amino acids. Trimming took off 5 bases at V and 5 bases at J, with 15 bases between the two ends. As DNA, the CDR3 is TGCGCCAGCAGCGTATACAGGGTAGGGACTGAAGCTTTCTTT. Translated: CASSVYRVGTEAFF.

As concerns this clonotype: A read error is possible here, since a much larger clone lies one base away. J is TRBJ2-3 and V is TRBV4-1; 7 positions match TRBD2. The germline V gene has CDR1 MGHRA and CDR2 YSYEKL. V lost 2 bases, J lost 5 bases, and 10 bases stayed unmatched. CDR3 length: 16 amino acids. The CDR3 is CASSQTPLGGIDTQYF. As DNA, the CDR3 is TGCGCCAGCAGCCAAACCCCCTTGGGGGGGATAGATACGCAGTATTTT.

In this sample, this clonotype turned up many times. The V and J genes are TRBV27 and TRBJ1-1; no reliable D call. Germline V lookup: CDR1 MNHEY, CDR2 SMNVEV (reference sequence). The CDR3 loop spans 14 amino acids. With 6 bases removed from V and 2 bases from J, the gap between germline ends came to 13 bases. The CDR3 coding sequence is TGTGCCAGCAGCCTCCGGGTCCTTAACACTGAAGCTTTCTTT. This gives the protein CASSLRVLNTEAFF.

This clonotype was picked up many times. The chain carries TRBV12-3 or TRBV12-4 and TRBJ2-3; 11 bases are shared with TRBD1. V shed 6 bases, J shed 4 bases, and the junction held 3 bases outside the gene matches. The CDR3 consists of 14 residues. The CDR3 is CASRLGQGADTQYF. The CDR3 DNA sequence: TGTGCCAGCAGACTGGGACAGGGGGCAGATACGCAGTATTTT.

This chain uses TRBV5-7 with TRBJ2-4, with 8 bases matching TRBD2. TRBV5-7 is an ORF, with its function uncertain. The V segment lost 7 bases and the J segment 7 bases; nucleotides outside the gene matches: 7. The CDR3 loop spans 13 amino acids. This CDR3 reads CASGPTGGNIQYF. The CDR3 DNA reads TGTGCCAGCGGCCCCACGGGGGGGAACATTCAGTACTTC.

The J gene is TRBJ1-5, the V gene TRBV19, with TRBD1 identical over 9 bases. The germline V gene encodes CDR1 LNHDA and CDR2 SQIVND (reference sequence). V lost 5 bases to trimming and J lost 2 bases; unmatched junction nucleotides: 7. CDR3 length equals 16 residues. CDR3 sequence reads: CASSPRTGAGNQPQHF. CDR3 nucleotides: TGTGCCAGTAGTCCCCGGACAGGGGCTGGCAATCAGCCCCAGCATTTT.

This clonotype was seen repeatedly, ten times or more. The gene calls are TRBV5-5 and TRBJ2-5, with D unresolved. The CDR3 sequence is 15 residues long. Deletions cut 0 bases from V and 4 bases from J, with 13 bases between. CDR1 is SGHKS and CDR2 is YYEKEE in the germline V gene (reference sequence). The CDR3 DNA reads TGTGCCAGCAGCTTGGTTACGGCAGGCAGAGAGACCCAGTACTTC. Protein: CASSLVTAGRETQYF.

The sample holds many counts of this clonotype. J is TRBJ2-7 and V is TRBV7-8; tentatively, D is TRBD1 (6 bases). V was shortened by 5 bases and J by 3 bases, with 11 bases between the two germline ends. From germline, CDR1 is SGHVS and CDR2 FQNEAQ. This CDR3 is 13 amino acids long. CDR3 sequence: CASSLDSLYEQYV. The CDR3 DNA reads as TGTGCCAGCAGCCTGGACAGCCTCTACGAGCAGTACGTC.

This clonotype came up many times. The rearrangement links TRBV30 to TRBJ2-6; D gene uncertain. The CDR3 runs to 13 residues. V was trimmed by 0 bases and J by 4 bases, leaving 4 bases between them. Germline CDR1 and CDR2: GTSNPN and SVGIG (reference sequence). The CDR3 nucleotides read TGTGCCTGGAGTGTTCAGGGGGCCAACGTCCTGACTTTC. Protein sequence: CAWSVQGANVLTF.

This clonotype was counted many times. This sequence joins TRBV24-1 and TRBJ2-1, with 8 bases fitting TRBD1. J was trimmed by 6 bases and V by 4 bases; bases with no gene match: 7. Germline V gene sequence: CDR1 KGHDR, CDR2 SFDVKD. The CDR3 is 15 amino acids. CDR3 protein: CATSDPGQGSNEQFF. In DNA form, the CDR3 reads TGTGCCACCAGTGACCCCGGACAGGGTTCCAATGAGCAGTTCTTC.

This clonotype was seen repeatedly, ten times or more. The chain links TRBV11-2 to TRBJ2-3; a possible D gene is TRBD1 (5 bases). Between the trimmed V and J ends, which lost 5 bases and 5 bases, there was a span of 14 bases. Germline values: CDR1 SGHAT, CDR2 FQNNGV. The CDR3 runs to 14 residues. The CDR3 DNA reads TGTGCCAGCAGCCTCAATCCAAGGGGAGATACGCAGTATTTT. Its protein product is CASSLNPRGDTQYF. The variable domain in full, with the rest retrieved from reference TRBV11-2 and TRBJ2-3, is EAGVAQSPRYKIIEKRQSVAFWCNPISGHATLYWYQQILGQGPKLLIQFQNNGVVDDSQLPKDRFSAERLKGVDSTLKIQPAKLEDSAVYLCASSLNPRGDTQYFGPGTRLTVL.

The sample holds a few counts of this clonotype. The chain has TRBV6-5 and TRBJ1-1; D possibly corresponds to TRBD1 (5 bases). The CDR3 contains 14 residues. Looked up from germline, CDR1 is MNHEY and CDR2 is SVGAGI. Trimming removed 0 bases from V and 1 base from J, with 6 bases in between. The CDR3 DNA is TGTGCCAGCAGTTACTCGCAGGGGAACACTGAAGCTTTCTTT. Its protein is CASSYSQGNTEAFF.

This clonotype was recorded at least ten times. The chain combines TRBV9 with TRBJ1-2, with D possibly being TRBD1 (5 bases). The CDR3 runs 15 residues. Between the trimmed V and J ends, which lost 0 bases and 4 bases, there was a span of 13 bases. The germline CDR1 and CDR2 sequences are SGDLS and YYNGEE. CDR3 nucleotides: TGTGCCAGCAGCGTAGATGCGAGGGGTGGCTATGGCTACACCTTC. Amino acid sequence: CASSVDARGGYGYTF.

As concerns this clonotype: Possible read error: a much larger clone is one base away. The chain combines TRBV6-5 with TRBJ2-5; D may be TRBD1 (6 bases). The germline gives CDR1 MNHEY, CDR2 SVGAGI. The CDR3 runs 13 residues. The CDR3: CTSSSPGDETQYF. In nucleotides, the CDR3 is TGTACCAGCAGTTCGCCAGGGGATGAGACCCAGTACTTC.

The CDR3 spells CASSFGGAGELFF. CDR3 DNA sequence: TGTGCCAGCAGCTTTGGGGGAGCCGGGGAGCTGTTTTTT. The genes are TRBV5-4 and TRBJ2-2, with D perhaps matching TRBD1 or TRBD2 (5 bases each). Germline V lookup: CDR1 SGHNT, CDR2 YYREEE (reference sequence). CDR3 length equals 13 residues. The V and J ends lost 2 bases and 6 bases respectively, with 8 bases between them.

This chain's CDR3 is CASSPTSTSGANEQFF. Here the CDR3 DNA reads TGTGCCAGCAGTCCAACATCGACTAGCGGGGCAAATGAGCAGTTCTTC. V and J are TRBV27 and TRBJ2-1; 11 nucleotides align to TRBD2. Germline V gives CDR1 MNHEY, CDR2 SMNVEV (reference sequence). V trimming: 5 bases; J trimming: 7 bases; junction bases outside the gene matches: 10. The CDR3 is 16 residues long.

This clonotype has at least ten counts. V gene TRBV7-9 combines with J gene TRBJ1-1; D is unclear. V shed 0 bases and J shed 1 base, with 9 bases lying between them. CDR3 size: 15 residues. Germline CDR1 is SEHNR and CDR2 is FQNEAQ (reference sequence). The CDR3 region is CASSLAVPWNTEAFF. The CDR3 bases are TGTGCCAGCAGCTTAGCAGTTCCCTGGAACACTGAAGCTTTCTTT. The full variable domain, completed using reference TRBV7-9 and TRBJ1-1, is DTGVSQNPRHKITKRGQNVTFRCDPISEHNRLYWYRQTLGQGPEFLTYFQNEAQLEKSRLLSDRFSAERPKGSFSTLEIQRTEQGDSAMYLCASSLAVPWNTEAFFGQGTRLTVV.

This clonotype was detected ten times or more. CDR3 DNA sequence: TGCAGTGCTGTGCCCCTCGGGGAGCAGTTCTTC. Protein sequence: CSAVPLGEQFF. The chain has TRBV20-1 and TRBJ2-1; D is unclear. From germline, CDR1 is DFQATT and CDR2 SNEGSKA (reference sequence). The CDR3 has 11 residues. Trimming pared 5 bases from V and 10 bases from J, leaving 12 bases between.

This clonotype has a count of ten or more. The CDR3 sequence: CASRPKDRLGTEAFF. CDR3 DNA sequence: TGTGCCAGCAGGCCTAAGGACAGACTTGGGACTGAAGCTTTCTTT. The chain carries TRBV7-9 and TRBJ1-1; D perhaps matches TRBD1 (6 bases). The germline V gene has CDR1 SEHNR and CDR2 FQNEAQ (reference sequence). This CDR3 has 15 amino acids. Trimming cost V 6 bases and J 5 bases, with 19 bases left between them. The full variable domain, with the rest looked up from reference TRBV7-9 and TRBJ1-1, is DTGVSQNPRHKITKRGQNVTFRCDPISEHNRLYWYRQTLGQGPEFLTYFQNEAQLEKSRLLSDRFSAERPKGSFSTLEIQRTEQGDSAMYLCASRPKDRLGTEAFFGQGTRLTVV.

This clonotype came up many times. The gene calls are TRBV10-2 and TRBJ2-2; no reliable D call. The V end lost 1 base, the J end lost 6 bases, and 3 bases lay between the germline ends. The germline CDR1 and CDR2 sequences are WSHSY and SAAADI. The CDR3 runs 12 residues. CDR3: CASSEWAGELFF. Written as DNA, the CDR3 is TGCGCCAGCAGTGAGTGGGCCGGGGAGCTGTTTTTT.

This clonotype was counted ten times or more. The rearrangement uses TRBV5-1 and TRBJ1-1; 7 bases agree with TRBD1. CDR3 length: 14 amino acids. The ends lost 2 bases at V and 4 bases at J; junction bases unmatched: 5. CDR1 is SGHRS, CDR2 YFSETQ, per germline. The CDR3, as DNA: TGCGCCAGCAGCTTAGGGGGCGACCTCACTGAAGCTTTCTTT. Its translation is CASSLGGDLTEAFF.